These T cell receptor beta chains were read from a single sample in a study of blood T cell repertoires in COVID-19. Profiling relied on immunoSEQ multiplex PCR, and the TCRdb table lists in-frame clones only, not all of them. The repertoire includes about 280,000 clones, around 90% of them detected once, and more than 7.5% sits in the top ten. The sample comprised peripheral blood. The receptors stem from a man aged 18 to 30 with active or convalescent COVID-19. The CDR3 runs from the conserved cysteine through the conserved F or W. D genes are given only for firm matches. Only part of the rows carry a size: once, few, many, or a class if the clone is expanded.

TRBD1	TRBV5-8	.	TRBJ1-5	CASSGDREFVYGNQPQHF	TGTGCCAGCAGCGGGGACAGGGAATTTGTGTACGGCAATCAGCCCCAGCATTTT
.	TRBV29-1	once	TRBJ1-2	CSVEGGPPGVNYGYTF	TGCAGCGTTGAAGGGGGCCCTCCGGGGGTTAACTATGGCTACACCTTC
TRBD1	TRBV19	.	TRBJ2-7	CASSIMTGGSYEQYF	TGTGCCAGTAGTATCATGACAGGGGGGTCCTACGAGCAGTACTTC
.	TRBV3-1/TRBV3-2	.	TRBJ1-1	CASSPILTGFEAFF	TGTGCCAGCAGCCCAATACTGACAGGCTTTGAAGCTTTCTTT
.	TRBV10-3	.	TRBJ1-5	CAPQFRIGHQPQHF	TGTGCCCCTCAATTTAGAATTGGGCATCAGCCCCAGCATTTT
TRBD2	TRBV7-6	.	TRBJ2-3	CASSYDRGGGEVTDTQYF	TGTGCCAGCAGCTATGACCGCGGCGGGGGGGAAGTAACAGATACGCAGTATTTT
TRBD1	TRBV6-4	many	TRBJ2-2	CASSTGGDTGELFF	TGTGCCAGCAGTACAGGGGGCGACACCGGGGAGCTGTTTTTT
.	TRBV5-1	once	TRBJ1-2	CASRNKTLQGFFNYGYTF	TGCGCCAGCAGGAACAAAACTTTACAGGGCTTCTTTAACTATGGCTACACCTTC
.	TRBV5-1	.	TRBJ2-1	CASNPEGSIDEQFF	TGCGCCAGCAACCCGGAGGGTTCCATCGATGAGCAGTTCTTC
.	TRBV19	.	TRBJ1-1	CASLSLRTEAFF	TGTGCCAGTCTTTCTTTGAGGACTGAAGCTTTCTTT
.	TRBV11-2	.	TRBJ2-5	CASSFAGETQYF	TGTGCCAGCAGCTTCGCGGGGGAGACCCAGTACTTC
.	TRBV7-9	.	TRBJ1-3	CASSLQQDTIYF	TGTGCCAGCAGCCTCCAACAGGACACCATATATTTT
.	TRBV5-4	.	TRBJ2-5	CASSPWGLQETQYF	TGTGCCAGCAGCCCCTGGGGACTCCAAGAGACCCAGTACTTC
TRBD1	TRBV19	.	TRBJ1-6	CASRWGTGRSPLHF	TGTGCCAGTAGGTGGGGGACAGGGCGGTCACCCCTCCACTTT
.	TRBV7-9	.	TRBJ1-2	CASSLGQGVYGYTF	TGTGCCAGCAGCCTGGGCCAAGGGGTCTATGGCTACACCTTC
TRBD1	TRBV2	.	TRBJ1-5	CASSEWTGGNQPQHF	TGTGCCAGCAGTGAGTGGACAGGGGGCAATCAGCCCCAGCATTTT
.	TRBV6-2/TRBV6-3	.	TRBJ1-1	CASSLPRGTEAFF	TGTGCCAGCAGCCTACCCAGAGGCACTGAAGCTTTCTTT
.	TRBV2	.	TRBJ1-6	CASSDQVKVALHF	TGTGCCAGCAGTGACCAGGTTAAGGTGGCCCTCCACTTT
.	TRBV18	.	TRBJ2-7	CASSPFGPTDEQYF	TGTGCCAGCTCACCATTTGGCCCCACCGACGAGCAGTACTTC
.	TRBV6-1	once	TRBJ2-7	CASSEVRGGWQGLTYEQYF	TGTGCCAGCAGTGAAGTTAGGGGGGGTTGGCAGGGCCTTACCTACGAGCAGTACTTC
TRBD1	TRBV19	.	TRBJ2-2	CASSMGQGALNTGELFF	TGTGCCAGTAGTATGGGACAGGGGGCTCTTAACACCGGGGAGCTGTTTTTT
.	TRBV27	.	TRBJ2-3	CASSYKGDTQYF	TGTGCCAGCAGCTACAAGGGGGATACGCAGTATTTT
.	TRBV14	.	TRBJ1-1	CASSQITGRNTEAFF	TGTGCCAGCAGCCAAATAACAGGGAGGAACACTGAAGCTTTCTTT
.	TRBV7-2	.	TRBJ1-3	CASSQQTRVGNTIYF	TGTGCCAGCAGCCAACAAACCAGGGTTGGAAACACCATATATTTT
.	TRBV25-1	.	TRBJ2-2	CASRKGGAANTGELFF	TGTGCCAGCCGCAAAGGCGGGGCAGCAAACACCGGGGAGCTGTTTTTT
.	TRBV18	.	TRBJ2-1	CASSPPMRIGAYNEQFF	TGTGCCAGCTCACCACCGATGAGAATAGGAGCTTACAATGAGCAGTTCTTC
.	TRBV19	.	TRBJ1-4	CASNGEGAPGGGEKLFF	TGTGCCAGTAATGGTGAAGGGGCCCCCGGGGGTGGTGAAAAACTGTTTTTT
TRBD1	TRBV12-3/TRBV12-4	.	TRBJ2-7	CASSPRTGHEQYF	TGTGCCAGCAGTCCCCGGACAGGCCACGAGCAGTACTTC
.	TRBV3-1/TRBV3-2	once	TRBJ1-1	CASSHPDTEAFF	TGTGCCAGCAGCCACCCGGACACTGAAGCTTTCTTT
.	TRBV27	.	TRBJ2-7	CASSLSDSYEQYF	TGTGCCAGCAGTTTATCGGACAGCTACGAGCAGTACTTC
.	TRBV4-3	.	TRBJ2-1	CASSQDRGDGEQFF	TGCGCCAGCAGCCAAGATCGGGGTGACGGTGAGCAGTTCTTC